Shown below are 3 T cell receptor beta chains from a single sample sequenced in a study of blood T cell repertoires in COVID-19. Clones were read by immunoSEQ multiplex PCR, and TCRdb kept only the in-frame ones, dropping some. The data contain about 190,000 clones, 90% of them singletons. The sequenced material came from peripheral blood. The origin of the receptors is a middle-aged man with acute or convalescent COVID-19.

This clone was counted between two and nine times. The J gene is TRBJ2-1, the V gene TRBV5-4, with D maybe TRBD1 (6 bases). This CDR3 is built from 13 residues. With 5 bases removed from V and 3 bases from J, the gap between germline ends came to 9 bases. Germline-derived CDR1 and CDR2 are SGHNT and YYREEE (reference sequence). The CDR3 is CASRTDSYNEQFF. CDR3 coding DNA: TGTGCCAGCAGGACGGACAGCTACAATGAGCAGTTCTTC.

The V and J genes are TRBV5-1 and TRBJ2-7, with 10 bases identical to TRBD2. The CDR3 consists of 17 residues. Looked up from germline, CDR1 is SGHRS and CDR2 is YFSETQ. The V and J ends lost 1 base and 0 bases, in that order; junction bases with no gene match: 7. CDR3 DNA: TGCGCCAGCAGCTTGAGAGGACTAGCGGATTTCTCCTACGAGCAGTACTTC. Amino acid sequence: CASSLRGLADFSYEQYF.

The chain joins TRBV28 to TRBJ2-5, with a weak D call TRBD2 (6 bases). Trimming cost V 7 bases and J 3 bases, with 15 bases left between them. Looked up from germline, CDR1 is MDHEN and CDR2 is SYDVKM. The CDR3 contains 14 residues. The CDR3, as DNA: TGTGCCAGCACCGAGGTCGGGAGAAAAGAGACCCAGTACTTC. As protein: CASTEVGRKETQYF.